One sample yielded the 4 T cell receptor beta chains listed below, sequenced in a study of T cells in Graves' hyperthyroidism and ophthalmopathy. Authors of the study amplified TCR beta CDR3 regions from RNA transcripts. The TCR CDR3 first-round RT-PCR relied on the HTBI primer set. TCRdb re-called the multiplex PCR reads through MiXCR, storing one row per CDR3 protein. The table records around 110,000 distinct CDR3 sequences, more than 15% of them present only once. The sequenced sample consisted of blood. These receptors originate from a woman in her 50s with Graves' hyperthyroidism.

This clonotype has ten or more counts. V is TRBV28 and J is TRBJ1-1; 7 bases map to TRBD1. The CDR3 consists of 14 residues. The V and J ends lost 3 bases and 3 bases, in that order; junction bases with no gene match: 4. Germline lookup yields CDR1 MDHEN and CDR2 SYDVKM. The CDR3 region is CASSFEGADTEAFF. The CDR3 nucleotides are TGTGCCAGCAGTTTTGAGGGGGCGGACACTGAAGCTTTCTTT.

The sample holds many counts of this clonotype. The J gene is TRBJ2-1, the V gene TRBV2; D perhaps matches TRBD1 (7 bases). The germline V gene encodes CDR1 SNHLY and CDR2 FYNNEI. V was shortened by 6 bases and J by 7 bases, with 16 bases between the two germline ends. CDR3 length: 14 residues. The CDR3 DNA reads TGTGCCAGCAGAGACAGGGTAGGGAGGAATGAGCAGTTCTTC. Translating gives CASRDRVGRNEQFF.

This clonotype was found many times. The chain links TRBV14 to TRBJ1-2, with unresolved D. This CDR3 contains 13 residues. The V end was cut by 3 bases, the J end by 7 bases, with 12 bases between. CDR1 is SGHDN and CDR2 is FVKESK in the germline V gene. In DNA form, the CDR3 reads TGTGCCAGCAGCCAGCTGCTGAGTGGTGGCTACACCTTC. Its protein product is CASSQLLSGGYTF.

This clonotype was picked up many times. The CDR3 DNA sequence: TGCGCCAGCAGGACAGGGGTCATGACCGGGGAGCTGTTTTTT. It specifies CASRTGVMTGELFF. The genes are TRBV5-1 and TRBJ2-2; 8 positions match TRBD1. V trimming: 5 bases; J trimming: 5 bases; junction bases outside the gene matches: 5. Per the germline V gene, CDR1 is SGHRS and CDR2 is YFSETQ. The CDR3 is 14 residues long.